This T cell receptor (beta chain) was sequenced in a study of blood T cell repertoires in COVID-19. V lost 3 bases, J lost 5 bases, and 13 bases lay in between. Germline CDR1 reads SGHTA; CDR2 reads FQGNSA. The CDR3 has 14 residues. Data came from immunoSEQ multiplex PCR; TCRdb stores just in-frame clones and leaves some out. The sample includes more than 150,000 clones, approximately 86% of them seen just once. The receptor comes from a man in his 70s with active or convalescent COVID-19. The sequenced sample was peripheral blood. This chain links TRBV7-2 with TRBJ1-1, with D tentatively TRBD1 (6 bases). The CDR3 sequence is CASSFDRLLTEAFF. CDR3 coding DNA: TGTGCCAGCAGCTTTGACAGGTTATTGACTGAAGCTTTCTTT.